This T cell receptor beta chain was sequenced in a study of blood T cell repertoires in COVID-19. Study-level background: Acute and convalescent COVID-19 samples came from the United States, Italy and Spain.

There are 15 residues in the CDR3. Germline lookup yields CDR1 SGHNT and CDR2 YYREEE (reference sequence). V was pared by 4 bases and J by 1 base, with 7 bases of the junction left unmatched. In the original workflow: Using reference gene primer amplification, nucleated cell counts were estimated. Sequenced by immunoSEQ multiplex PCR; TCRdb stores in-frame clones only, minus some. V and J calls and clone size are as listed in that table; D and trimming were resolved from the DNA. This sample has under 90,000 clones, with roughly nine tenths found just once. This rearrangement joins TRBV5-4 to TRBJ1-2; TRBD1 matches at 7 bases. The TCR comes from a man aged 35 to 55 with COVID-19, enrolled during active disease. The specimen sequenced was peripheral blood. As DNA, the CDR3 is TGTGCCAGCAGCACCCCGACAGGGCTTAACTATGGCTACACCTTC. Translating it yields CASSTPTGLNYGYTF.